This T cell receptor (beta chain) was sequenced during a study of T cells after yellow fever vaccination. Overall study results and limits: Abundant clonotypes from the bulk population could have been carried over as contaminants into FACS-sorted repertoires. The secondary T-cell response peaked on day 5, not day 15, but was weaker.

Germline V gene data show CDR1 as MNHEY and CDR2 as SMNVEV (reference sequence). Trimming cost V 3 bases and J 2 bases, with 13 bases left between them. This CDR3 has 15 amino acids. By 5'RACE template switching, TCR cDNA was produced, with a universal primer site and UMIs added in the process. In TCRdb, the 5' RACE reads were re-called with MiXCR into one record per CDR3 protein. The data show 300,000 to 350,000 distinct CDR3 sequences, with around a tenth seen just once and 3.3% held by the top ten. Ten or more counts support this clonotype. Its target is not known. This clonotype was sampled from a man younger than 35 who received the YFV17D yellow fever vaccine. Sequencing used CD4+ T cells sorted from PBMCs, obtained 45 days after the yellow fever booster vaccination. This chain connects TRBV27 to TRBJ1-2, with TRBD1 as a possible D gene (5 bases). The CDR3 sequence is CASSFNGHPNYGYTF. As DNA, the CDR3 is TGTGCCAGCAGTTTCAACGGACACCCCAACTATGGCTACACCTTC.